This T cell receptor (beta chain) came from a study of T-cell memory formation after mild COVID-19. Study findings and constraints: Mainly in CM and EM were contracting CD4+ clones; CD8+ were in EMRA.

This clonotype was recorded a few times. Its antigen remains unknown. TCRdb redid the calling of the 5' RACE reads with MiXCR, one entry per CDR3 protein. The sample contains 40,000 to 60,000 distinct CDR3 sequences, less than 15% of which appear only once. Germline CDR1 MNHEY, CDR2 SVGAGI. CDR3 length equals 14 residues. V dropped 2 bases and J dropped 9; count of bases not matched to a gene: 9. Sequencing used PBMCs or a T cell subset sorted from them (not recorded which). The TCR sequence derives from a man younger than 35 who had mild COVID-19 (a few samples of this study predate the infection). Cell type and time point are not known. The chain links TRBV6-5 to TRBJ1-2, with 7 nucleotides matching TRBD1. CDR3 amino acids: CASSYDQGVQSYTF. The DNA of the CDR3 is TGTGCCAGCAGTTACGATCAGGGGGTTCAAAGCTACACCTTC.